Following are 2 T cell receptor beta chains from one sample sequenced in a study of blood T cell repertoires in COVID-19. The data were produced by immunoSEQ multiplex PCR, yet TCRdb's version contains in-frame clones alone and is incomplete. Among about 180,000 clones listed, approximately 80% were seen once. The sequencing input was peripheral blood. Receptors originate from a woman in her 40s with COVID-19, enrolled during active disease.

This clone has a handful of counts. The V call is TRBV4-1, the J call TRBJ2-5, with 7 nucleotides matching TRBD2. The CDR3 extends over 15 amino acids. Germline V gene sequence: CDR1 MGHRA, CDR2 YSYEKL. The ends lost 5 bases at V and 5 bases at J; junction bases unmatched: 11. The DNA of the CDR3 is TGCGCCAGCAGCTTTAGCGGGCGCTCGGGGGAGACCCAGTACTTC. It translates to CASSFSGRSGETQYF.

CDR3 loop: CSAMALETQYF. The CDR3 DNA sequence: TGCAGTGCTATGGCCTTAGAGACCCAGTACTTC. The chain employs TRBV20-1 and TRBJ2-5; no clear D. V dropped 4 bases and J dropped 4 bases, with 7 bases sitting between them. The CDR3 has 11 residues. Per germline, CDR1 DFQATT and CDR2 SNEGSKA (reference sequence).